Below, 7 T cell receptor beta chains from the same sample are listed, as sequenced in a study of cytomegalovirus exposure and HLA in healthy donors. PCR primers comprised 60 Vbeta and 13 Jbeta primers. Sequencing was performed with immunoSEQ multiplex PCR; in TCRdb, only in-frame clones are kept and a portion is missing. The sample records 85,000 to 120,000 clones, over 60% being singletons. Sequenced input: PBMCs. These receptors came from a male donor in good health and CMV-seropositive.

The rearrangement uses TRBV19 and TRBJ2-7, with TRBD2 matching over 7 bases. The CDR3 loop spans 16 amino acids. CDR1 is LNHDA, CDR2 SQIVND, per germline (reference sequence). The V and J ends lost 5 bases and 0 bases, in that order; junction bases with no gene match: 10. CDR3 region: CASSGGGTDASYEQYF. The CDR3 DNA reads TGTGCCAGTAGTGGGGGGGGGACGGATGCCTCCTACGAGCAGTACTTC. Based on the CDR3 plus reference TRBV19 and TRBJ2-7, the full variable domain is DGGITQSPKYLFRKEGQNVTLSCEQNLNHDAMYWYRQDPGQGLRLIYYSQIVNDFQKGDIAEGYSVSREKKESFPLTVTSAQKNPTAFYLCASSGGGTDASYEQYFGPGTRLTVT.

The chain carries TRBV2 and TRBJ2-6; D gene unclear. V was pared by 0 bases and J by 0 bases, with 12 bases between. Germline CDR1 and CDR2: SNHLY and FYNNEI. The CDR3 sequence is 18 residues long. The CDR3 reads CASSEALQVFSGANVLTF. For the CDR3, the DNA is TGTGCCAGCAGTGAAGCGCTTCAGGTGTTCTCTGGGGCCAACGTCCTGACTTTC.

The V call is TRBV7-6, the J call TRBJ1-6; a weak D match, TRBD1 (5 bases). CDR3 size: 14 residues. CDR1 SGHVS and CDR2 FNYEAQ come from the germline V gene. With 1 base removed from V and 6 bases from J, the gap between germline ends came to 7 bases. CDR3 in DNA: TGTGCCAGCAGCTTAGGACAGCTTAATTCACCCCTCCACTTT. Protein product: CASSLGQLNSPLHF.

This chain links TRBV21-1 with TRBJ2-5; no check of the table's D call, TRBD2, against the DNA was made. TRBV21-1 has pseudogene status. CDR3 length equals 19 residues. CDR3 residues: CASSKAGTSGRSPQETQYF. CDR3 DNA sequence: TGTGCCAGCAGCAAAGCGGGGACTAGCGGGAGATCCCCCCAAGAGACCCAGTACTTC.

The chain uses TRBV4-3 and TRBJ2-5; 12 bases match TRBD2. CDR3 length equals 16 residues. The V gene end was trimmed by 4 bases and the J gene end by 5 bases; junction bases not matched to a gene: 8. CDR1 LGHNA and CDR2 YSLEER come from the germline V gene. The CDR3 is CASSPLPSGRAETQYF. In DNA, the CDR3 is TGCGCCAGCAGCCCCCTCCCTAGCGGGAGGGCCGAGACCCAGTACTTC.

CDR3 sequence (DNA): TGCGCCAGCAGCCAAGGTCATAGCTCCTACGAGCAGTACTTC. Amino acids: CASSQGHSSYEQYF. V usage is TRBV4-3 and J usage is TRBJ2-7; D unresolved. The CDR3 runs 14 residues. Germline V lookup: CDR1 LGHNA, CDR2 YSLEER. With 1 base removed from V and 0 bases from J, the gap between germline ends came to 7 bases.

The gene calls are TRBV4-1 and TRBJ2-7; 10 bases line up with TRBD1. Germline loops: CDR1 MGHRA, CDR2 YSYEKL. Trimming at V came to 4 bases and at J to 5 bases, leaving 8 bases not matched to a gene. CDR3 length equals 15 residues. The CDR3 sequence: CASSLSRDRGHEQYF. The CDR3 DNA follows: TGCGCCAGCAGCCTCAGCCGGGACAGGGGCCACGAGCAGTACTTC.